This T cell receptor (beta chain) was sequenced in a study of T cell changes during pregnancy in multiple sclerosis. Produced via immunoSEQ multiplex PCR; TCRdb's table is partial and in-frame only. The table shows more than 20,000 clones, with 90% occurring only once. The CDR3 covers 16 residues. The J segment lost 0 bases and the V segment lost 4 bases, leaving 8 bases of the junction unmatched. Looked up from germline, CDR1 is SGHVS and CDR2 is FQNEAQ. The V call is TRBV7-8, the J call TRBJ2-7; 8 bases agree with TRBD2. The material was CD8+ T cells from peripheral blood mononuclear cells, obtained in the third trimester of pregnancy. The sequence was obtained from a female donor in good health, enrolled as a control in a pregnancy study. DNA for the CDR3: TGTGCCAGCAGCTGGGAGAGCGGGGGACGCTCCTACGAGCAGTACTTC. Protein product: CASSWESGGRSYEQYF.